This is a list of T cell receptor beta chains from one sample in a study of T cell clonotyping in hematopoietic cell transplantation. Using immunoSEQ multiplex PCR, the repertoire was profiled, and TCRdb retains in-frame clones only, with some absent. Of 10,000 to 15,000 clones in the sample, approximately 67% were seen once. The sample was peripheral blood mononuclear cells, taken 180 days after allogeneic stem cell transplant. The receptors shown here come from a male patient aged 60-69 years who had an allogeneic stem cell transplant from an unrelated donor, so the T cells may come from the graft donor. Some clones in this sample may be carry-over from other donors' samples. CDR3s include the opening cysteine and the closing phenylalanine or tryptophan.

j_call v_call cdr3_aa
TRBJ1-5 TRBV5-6 CASSFGGLYSNQPQHF
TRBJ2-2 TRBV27 CASSWYGATGELFF
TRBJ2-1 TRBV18 CASSRDDNEQFF
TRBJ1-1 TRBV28 CASRPGHWNTEAFF
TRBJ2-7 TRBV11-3 CASSYRRDRGYEQYF
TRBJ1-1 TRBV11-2 CASSLMTGPEAFF
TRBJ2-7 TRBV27 CASSPPDRPGQRGYEQYF
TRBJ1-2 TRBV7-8 CASSFGYGYTF
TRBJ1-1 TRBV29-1 CSVAQGGSYTEAFF
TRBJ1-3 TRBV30 CAWTGSGNTIYF
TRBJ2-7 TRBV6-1 CASSEDSLRRYEQYF
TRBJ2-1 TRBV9 CASSPHDSGAFEQFF
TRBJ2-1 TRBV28 CASSLGGSTYNEQFF
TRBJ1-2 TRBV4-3 CASSQVKFLRNDGYTF
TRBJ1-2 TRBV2 CASSEDRVVEGYTF
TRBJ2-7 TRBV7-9 CASSLGQAGYEQYF
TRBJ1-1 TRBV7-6 CASSPPDAYEAFF
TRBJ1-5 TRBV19 CASSPGTRGNQPQHF
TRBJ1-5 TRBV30 CAWSTGNSNQPQHF
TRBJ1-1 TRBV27 CASSYTTDLNTEAFF
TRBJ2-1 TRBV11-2 CASSLSRTGDYNEQFF
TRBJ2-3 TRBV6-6 CASSSTDTQYF
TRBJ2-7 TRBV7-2 CASRPRGPGPRGEQYF
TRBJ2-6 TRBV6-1 CAIRGTGANVLTF
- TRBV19 CASQTSGQGYEQYF
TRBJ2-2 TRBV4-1 CASSQDLGLNTGELFF
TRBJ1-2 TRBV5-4 CASSLEIYGYTF
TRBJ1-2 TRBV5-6 CASLRGQADGYTF
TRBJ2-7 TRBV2 CASSEMSYYEQYF
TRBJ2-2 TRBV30 CAWERDVGTGELFF
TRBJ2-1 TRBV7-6 CASSLEAVSYNEQFF
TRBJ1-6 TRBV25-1 CASSVRDTGSPLHF
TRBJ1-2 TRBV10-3 CAISERARGAWEGYTF
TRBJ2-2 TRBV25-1 CASSEYIGADTGELFF
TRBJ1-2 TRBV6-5 CASTRGTNYGYTF
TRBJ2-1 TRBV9 CASSPTSSYNEQFF
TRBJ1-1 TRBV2 CAKNRGLNTEAFF
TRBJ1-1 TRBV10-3 CAISESGDEAFF
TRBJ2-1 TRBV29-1 CSVPRQGAGREQFF
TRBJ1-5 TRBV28 CASSSWLGSNQPQHF
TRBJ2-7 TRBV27 CASSLDRGLEQYF
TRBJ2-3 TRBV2 CASSVLAGAGDTQYF
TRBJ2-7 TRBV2 CASSENHEYEQYF
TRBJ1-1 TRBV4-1 CASSTRDVSTEAFF
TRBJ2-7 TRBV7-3 CASSSGGGAYEQYF
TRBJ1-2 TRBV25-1 CASSDQRYGYTF
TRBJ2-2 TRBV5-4 CASSQATGFTGELFF
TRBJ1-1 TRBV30 CAWSYETEAFF
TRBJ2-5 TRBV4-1 CASGSWAERETQYF
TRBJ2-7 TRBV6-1 CASSAMIGTDTRYEQYF
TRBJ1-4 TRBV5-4 CASSGWTGGSEKLFF
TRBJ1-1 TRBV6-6 CASSYDRGMNTEAFF
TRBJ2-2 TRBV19 CASSIGGSAGELFF
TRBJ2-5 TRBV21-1 CASSKDKTQYF
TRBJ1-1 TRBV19 CASSIAGEAFF
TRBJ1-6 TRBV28 CASSPSAPLHF
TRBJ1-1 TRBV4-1 CASSQDRGYTEAFF
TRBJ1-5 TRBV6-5 CASSYGGSNQPQHF